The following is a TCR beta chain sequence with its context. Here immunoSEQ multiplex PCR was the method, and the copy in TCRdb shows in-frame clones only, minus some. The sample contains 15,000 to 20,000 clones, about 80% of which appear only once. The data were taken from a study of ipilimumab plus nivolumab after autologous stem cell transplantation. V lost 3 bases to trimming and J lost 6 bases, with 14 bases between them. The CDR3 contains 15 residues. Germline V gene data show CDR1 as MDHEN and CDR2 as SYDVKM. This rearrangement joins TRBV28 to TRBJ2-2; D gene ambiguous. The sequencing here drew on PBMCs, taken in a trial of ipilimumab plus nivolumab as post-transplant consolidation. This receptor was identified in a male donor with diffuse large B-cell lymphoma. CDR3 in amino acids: CASSFVFPEPGELFF. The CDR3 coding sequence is TGTGCCAGCAGTTTTGTTTTCCCAGAACCCGGGGAGCTGTTTTTT.